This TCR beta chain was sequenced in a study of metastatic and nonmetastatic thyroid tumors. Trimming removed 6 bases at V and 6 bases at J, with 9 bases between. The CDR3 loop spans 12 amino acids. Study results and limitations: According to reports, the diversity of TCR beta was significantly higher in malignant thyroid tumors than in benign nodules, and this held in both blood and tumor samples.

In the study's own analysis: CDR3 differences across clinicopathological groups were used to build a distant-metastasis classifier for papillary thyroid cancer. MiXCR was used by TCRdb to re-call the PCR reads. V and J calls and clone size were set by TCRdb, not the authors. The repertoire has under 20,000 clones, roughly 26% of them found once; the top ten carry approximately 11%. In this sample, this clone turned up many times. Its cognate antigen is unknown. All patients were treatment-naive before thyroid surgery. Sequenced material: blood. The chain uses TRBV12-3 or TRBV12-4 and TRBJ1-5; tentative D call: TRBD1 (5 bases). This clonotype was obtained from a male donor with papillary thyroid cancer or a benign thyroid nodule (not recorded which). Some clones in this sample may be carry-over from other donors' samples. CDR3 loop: CASSYGAQPQHF. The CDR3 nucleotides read TGTGCCAGCAGCTATGGGGCTCAGCCCCAGCATTTT.